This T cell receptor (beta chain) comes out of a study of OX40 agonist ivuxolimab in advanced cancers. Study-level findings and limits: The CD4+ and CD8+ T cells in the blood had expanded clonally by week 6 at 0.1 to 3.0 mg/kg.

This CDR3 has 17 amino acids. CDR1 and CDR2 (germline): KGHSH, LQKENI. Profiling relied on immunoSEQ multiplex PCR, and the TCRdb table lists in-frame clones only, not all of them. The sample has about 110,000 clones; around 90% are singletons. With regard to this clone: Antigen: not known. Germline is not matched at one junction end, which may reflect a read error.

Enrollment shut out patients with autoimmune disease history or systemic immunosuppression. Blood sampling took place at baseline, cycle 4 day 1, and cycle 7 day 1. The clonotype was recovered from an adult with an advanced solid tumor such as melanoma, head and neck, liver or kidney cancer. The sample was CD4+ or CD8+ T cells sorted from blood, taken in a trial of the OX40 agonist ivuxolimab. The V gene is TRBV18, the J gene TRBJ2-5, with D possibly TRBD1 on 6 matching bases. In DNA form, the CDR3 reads TGTGCCAGCTCAAAAGGGGGTGTGAGGTCTACCCAAGAAACCCAGTACTTC. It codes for CASSKGGVRSTQETQYF.